This TCR beta chain was sequenced during a study of T cells in pancreatic ductal adenocarcinoma. This table comes from immunoSEQ multiplex PCR, and its TCRdb copy is limited to in-frame clones, with some not included. Of around 94,000 clones detected, over 90% appear once; the ten largest clones hold less than 4%. Study results and caveats: Enrichment of CD45RO+ effector over naive T cells in tumors may bias clonality.

Per germline, CDR1 LNHDA and CDR2 SQIVND (reference sequence). The CDR3 contains 13 residues. The ends were cut back, 6 bases at V and 1 base at J, with 9 bases in the middle. Surgery without prior neoadjuvant therapy was the treatment of the selected pancreatic ductal adenocarcinoma patients. Details on this clone: Its specificity is not known.

The TCR sequence derives from a human donor with pancreatic ductal adenocarcinoma. The sample taken for sequencing was PBMCs. This sequence joins TRBV19 and TRBJ2-5, with D maybe TRBD2 (6 bases). The CDR3 DNA follows: TGTGCCAGTAGGGGGGGTCTCCAAGAGACCCAGTACTTC. Amino acids: CASRGGLQETQYF.